This entry describes one T cell receptor beta chain. The data belong to a study of cytomegalovirus exposure and HLA in healthy donors. Unmatched junction bases numbered 7, after V lost 9 bases and J lost 7 bases. CDR1 is LNHDA, CDR2 SQIVND, per germline (reference sequence). CDR3 length: 15 residues. PCR used 60 Vbeta primers and 13 Jbeta primers. TCRdb's copy holds only in-frame clones and misses some; the assay was immunoSEQ multiplex PCR. Among approximately 110,000 clones listed, roughly 81% were seen once. This sequence originates from a woman aged 25 to 39 in good health and CMV-seronegative. Sequencing was performed on PBMCs. The rearrangement links TRBV19 to TRBJ2-2; 14 positions match TRBD2. Written as DNA, the CDR3 is TGTGCCAGCGCGACTAGCGGGGGGGTAGGCGGGGAGCTGTTTTTT. Translation: CASATSGGVGGELFF.